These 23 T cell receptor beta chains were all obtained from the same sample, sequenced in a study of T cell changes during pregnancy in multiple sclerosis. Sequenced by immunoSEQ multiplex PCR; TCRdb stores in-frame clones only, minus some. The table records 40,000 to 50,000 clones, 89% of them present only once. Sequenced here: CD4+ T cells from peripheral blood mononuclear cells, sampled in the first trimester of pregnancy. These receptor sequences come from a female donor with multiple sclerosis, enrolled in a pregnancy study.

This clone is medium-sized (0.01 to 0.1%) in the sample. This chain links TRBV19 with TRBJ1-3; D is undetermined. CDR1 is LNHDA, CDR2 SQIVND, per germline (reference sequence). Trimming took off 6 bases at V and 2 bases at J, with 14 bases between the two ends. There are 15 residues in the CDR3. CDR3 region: CASRRDTNTGNTIYF. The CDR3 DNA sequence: TGTGCCAGTAGACGTGACACCAACACTGGAAACACCATATATTTT.

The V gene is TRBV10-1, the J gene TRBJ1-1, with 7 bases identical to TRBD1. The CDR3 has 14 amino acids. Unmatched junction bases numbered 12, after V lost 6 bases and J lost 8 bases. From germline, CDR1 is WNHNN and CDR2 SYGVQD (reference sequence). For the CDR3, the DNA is TGCGCCAGCAGGGAGAACAGGGGTTCGGGAGAAGCTTTCTTT. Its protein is CASRENRGSGEAFF.

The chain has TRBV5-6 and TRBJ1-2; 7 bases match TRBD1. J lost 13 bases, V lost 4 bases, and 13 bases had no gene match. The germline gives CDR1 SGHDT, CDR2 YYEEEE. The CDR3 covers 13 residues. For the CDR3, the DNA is TGTGCCAGCAGCGTTGACAGGGACCGTCGAGGCACCTTC. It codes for CASSVDRDRRGTF.

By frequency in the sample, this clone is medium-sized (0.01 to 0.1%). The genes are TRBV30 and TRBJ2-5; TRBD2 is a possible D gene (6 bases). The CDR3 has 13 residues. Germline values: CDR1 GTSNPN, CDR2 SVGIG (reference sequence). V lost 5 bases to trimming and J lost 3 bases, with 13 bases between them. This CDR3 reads CAWGRDFEETQYF. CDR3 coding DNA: TGTGCCTGGGGACGGGACTTCGAAGAGACCCAGTACTTC.

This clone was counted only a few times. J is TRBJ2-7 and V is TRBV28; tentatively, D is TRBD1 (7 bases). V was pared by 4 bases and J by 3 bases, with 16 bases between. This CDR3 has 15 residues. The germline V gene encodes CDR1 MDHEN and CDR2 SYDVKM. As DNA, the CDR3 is TGTGCCAGCAGTTCAGGGGGGCAGGGAGACTACGAGCAGTACTTC. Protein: CASSSGGQGDYEQYF.

The CDR3 nucleotides are TGCGCCAGCACCCCCGGGGACTTCGACACAGATACGCAGTATTTT. This translates into CASTPGDFDTDTQYF. The gene calls are TRBV4-3 and TRBJ2-3; D may be TRBD2 (6 bases). The germline gives CDR1 LGHNA, CDR2 YSLEER. V was cut by 7 bases and J by 2 bases, with 16 bases left in between. This CDR3 is 15 amino acids long.

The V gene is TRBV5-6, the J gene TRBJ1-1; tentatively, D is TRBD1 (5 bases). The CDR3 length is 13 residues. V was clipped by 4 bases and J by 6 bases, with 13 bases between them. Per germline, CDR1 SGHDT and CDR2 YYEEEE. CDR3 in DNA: TGTGCCAGCAGCCCCGGACAAAGGTCTGAAGCTTTCTTT. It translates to CASSPGQRSEAFF.

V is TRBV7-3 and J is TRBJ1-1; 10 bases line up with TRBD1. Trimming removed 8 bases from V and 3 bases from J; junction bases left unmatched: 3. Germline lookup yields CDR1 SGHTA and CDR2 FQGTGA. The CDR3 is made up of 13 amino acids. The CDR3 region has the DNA TGTGCCAGCGGGACAGGGGAGGACACTGAAGCTTTCTTT. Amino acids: CASGTGEDTEAFF.

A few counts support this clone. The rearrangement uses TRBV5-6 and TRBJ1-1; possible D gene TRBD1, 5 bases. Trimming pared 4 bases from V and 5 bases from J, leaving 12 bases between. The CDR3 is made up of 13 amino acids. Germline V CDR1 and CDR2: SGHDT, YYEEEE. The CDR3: CASSMGGGTEAFF. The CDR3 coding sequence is TGTGCCAGCAGCATGGGGGGGGGTACTGAAGCTTTCTTT. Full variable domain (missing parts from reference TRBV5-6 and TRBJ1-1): DAGVTQSPTHLIKTRGQQVTLRCSPKSGHDTVSWYQQALGQGPQFIFQYYEEEERQRGNFPDRFSGHQFPNYSSELNVNALLLGDSALYLCASSMGGGTEAFFGQGTRLTVV.

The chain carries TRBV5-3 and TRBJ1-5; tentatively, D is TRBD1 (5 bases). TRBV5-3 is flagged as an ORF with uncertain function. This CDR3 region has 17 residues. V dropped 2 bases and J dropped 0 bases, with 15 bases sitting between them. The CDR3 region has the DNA TGTGCCAGAAGCTTTCCCGACAGAAACTATAGCAATCAGCCCCAGCATTTT. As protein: CARSFPDRNYSNQPQHF.

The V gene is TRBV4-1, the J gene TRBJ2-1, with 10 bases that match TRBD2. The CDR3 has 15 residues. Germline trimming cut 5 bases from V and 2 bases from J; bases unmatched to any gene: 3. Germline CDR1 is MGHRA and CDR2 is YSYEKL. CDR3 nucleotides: TGCGCCAGCAGCAAAGCGGGAGGGGCCTACAATGAGCAGTTCTTC. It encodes CASSKAGGAYNEQFF.

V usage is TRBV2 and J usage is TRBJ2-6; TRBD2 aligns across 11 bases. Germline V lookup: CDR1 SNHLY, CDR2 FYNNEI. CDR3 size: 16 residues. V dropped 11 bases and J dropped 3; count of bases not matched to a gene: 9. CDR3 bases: TGTGCCGGTAAAGGTAGCGGGAGGGGTGGGGCCAACGTCCTGACTTTC. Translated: CAGKGSGRGGANVLTF. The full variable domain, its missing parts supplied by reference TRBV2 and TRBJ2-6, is EPEVTQTPSHQVTQMGQEVILRCVPISNHLYFYWYRQILGQKVEFLVSFYNNEISEKSEIFDDQFSVERPDGSNFTLKIRSTKLEDSAMYFCAGKGSGRGGANVLTFGAGSRLTVL.

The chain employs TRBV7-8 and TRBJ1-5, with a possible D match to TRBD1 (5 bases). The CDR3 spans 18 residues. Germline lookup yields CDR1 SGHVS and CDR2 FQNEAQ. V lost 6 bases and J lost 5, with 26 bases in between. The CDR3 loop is CASSPRTLGQGSYQPQHF. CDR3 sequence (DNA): TGTGCCAGCAGTCCACGAACCTTGGGGCAGGGCTCCTATCAGCCCCAGCATTTT. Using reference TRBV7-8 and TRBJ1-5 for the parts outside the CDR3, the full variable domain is GAGVSQSPRYKVAKRGQDVALRCDPISGHVSLFWYQQALGQGPEFLTYFQNEAQLDKSGLPSDRFFAERPEGSVSTLKIQRTQQEDSAVYLCASSPRTLGQGSYQPQHFGDGTRLSIL.

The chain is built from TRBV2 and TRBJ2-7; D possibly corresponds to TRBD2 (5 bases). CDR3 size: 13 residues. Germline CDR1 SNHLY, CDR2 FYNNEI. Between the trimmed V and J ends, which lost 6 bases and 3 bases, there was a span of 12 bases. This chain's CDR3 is CASSRGLRYEQYF. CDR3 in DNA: TGTGCCAGCAGCCGCGGACTCCGCTACGAGCAGTACTTC.

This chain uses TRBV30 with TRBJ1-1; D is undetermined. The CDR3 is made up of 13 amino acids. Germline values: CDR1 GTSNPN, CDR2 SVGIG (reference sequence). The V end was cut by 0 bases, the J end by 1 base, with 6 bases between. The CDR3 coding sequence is TGTGCCTGGAGTGTTGAGGGGAACACTGAAGCTTTCTTT. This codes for CAWSVEGNTEAFF.

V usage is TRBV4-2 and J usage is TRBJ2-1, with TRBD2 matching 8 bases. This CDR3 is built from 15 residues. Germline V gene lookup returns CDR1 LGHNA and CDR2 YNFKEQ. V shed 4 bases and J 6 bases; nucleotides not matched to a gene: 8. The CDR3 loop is CASSRSGTRGNEQFF. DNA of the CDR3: TGTGCCAGCAGCCGTTCCGGGACTAGGGGCAATGAGCAGTTCTTC.

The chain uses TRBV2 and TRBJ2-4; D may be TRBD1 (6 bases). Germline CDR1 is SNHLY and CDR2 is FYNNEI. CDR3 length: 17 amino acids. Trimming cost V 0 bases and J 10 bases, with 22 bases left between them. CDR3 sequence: CASSEAQGTSLHGIQYF. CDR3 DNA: TGTGCCAGCAGTGAAGCGCAGGGGACATCCCTACATGGGATTCAGTACTTC.

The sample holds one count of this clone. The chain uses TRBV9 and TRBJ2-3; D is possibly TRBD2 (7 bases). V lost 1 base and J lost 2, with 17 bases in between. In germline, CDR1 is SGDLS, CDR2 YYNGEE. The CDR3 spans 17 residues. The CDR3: CASSVRGGYSTTDTQYF. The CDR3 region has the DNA TGTGCCAGCAGCGTAAGGGGGGGCTATTCTACCACAGATACGCAGTATTTT.

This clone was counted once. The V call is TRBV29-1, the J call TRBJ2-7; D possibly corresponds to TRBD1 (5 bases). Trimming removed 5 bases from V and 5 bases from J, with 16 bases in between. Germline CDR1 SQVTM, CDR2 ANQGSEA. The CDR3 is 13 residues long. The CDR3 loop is CSVTIQGFHEQYF. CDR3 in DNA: TGCAGCGTTACCATCCAGGGTTTCCACGAGCAGTACTTC.

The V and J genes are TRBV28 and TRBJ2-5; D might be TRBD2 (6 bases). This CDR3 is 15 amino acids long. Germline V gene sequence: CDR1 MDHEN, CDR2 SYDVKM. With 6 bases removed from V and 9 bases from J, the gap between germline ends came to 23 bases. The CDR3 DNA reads TGTGCCAGCAGAAGAACCGGGAGCTGGGTGGGGGCCCAGTACTTC. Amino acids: CASRRTGSWVGAQYF.

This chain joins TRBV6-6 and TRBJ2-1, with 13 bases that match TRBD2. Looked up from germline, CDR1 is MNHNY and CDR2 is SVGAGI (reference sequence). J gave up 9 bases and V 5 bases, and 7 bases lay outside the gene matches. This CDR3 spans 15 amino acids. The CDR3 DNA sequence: TGTGCCAGCAGTCCCGGGACTAGCGGGAACGGTGAGCAGTTCTTC. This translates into CASSPGTSGNGEQFF.

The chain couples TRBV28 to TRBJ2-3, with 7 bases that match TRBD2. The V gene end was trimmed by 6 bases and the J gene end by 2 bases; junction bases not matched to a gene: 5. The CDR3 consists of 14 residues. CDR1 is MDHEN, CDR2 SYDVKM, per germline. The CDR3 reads CASSPGTNTDTQYF. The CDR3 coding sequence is TGTGCCAGCAGCCCCGGGACTAACACAGATACGCAGTATTTT.

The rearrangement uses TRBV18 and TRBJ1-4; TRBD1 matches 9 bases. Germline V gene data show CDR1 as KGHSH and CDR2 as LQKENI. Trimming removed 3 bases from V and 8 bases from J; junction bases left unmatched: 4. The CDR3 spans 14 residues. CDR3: CASSPGQGKEKLFF. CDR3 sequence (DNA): TGTGCCAGCTCACCTGGACAGGGGAAGGAAAAACTGTTTTTT. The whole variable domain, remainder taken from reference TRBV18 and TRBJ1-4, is NAGVMQNPRHLVRRRGQEARLRCSPMKGHSHVYWYRQLPEEGLKFMVYLQKENIIDESGMPKERFSAEFPKEGPSILRIQQVVRGDSAAYFCASSPGQGKEKLFFGSGTQLSVL.